The T cell receptor beta chain under discussion was sequenced for a study of CD8+CD57+ T cells in acquired aplastic anemia. Germline CDR1 reads SGHTA; CDR2 reads FQGNSA. The CDR3 contains 12 residues. V gave up 1 base and J gave up 7 bases, with 8 bases separating them. Points from the study as a whole: Statistical testing detected no significant gap in CD8+ Simpson's diversity between patients and controls.

It was patients with CD8+CD57+ cell expansion by flow cytometry who were chosen for sequencing. Patients were treatment-naive when blood was sampled. The template used for profiling TCR beta VDJ and CDR3 was genomic DNA. TCRdb called the reads again in MiXCR, with one record for every CDR3 protein. Seen here are under 200,000 distinct CDR3 sequences, approximately 48% observed once, and the top ten hold under 2%. This clonotype was recorded once. Its antigen is undetermined. The sample was sorted CD4+, CD8+, or CD8+CD57+ T cells (not recorded which) from PBMCs. The gene calls are TRBV7-2 and TRBJ2-7; D is undetermined. This receptor was obtained from a human donor with aplastic anemia. CDR3 nucleotide sequence: TGTGCCAGCAGCTTAGACTTCGGTGAGCAGTACTTC. It specifies CASSLDFGEQYF.